Described below is a single TCR beta chain sequence and its context. The CDR3 totals 14 residues. The V and J ends lost 7 bases and 0 bases respectively, with 12 bases between them. Germline CDR1 SEHNR, CDR2 FQNEAQ (reference sequence). This sample stems from a study of glioma-infiltrating T cells after dendritic cell vaccination. The data were produced by immunoSEQ multiplex PCR, yet TCRdb's version contains in-frame clones alone and is incomplete. The sample lists roughly 96,000 clones, around 80% occurring once. This receptor was obtained from a human donor with glioblastoma. The sample here was blood, taken before dendritic cell vaccination. The J gene is TRBJ1-2, the V gene TRBV7-9; D might be TRBD1 (5 bases). The CDR3 protein is CASNQGYTNYGYTF. The DNA of the CDR3 is TGTGCCAGCAACCAGGGTTATACTAACTATGGCTACACCTTC.